The 26 T cell receptor beta chains below all came from one sample that was sequenced in a study of T cell responses to AZD1222 COVID-19 vaccine. The assay was immunoSEQ multiplex PCR, and TCRdb's table has in-frame clones only and misses some. The repertoire holds some 150,000 clones, with 90% as singletons. The sample here was peripheral blood, taken 28 days after the second AZD1222 dose. These receptors were obtained from an adult who received the AZD1222 COVID-19 vaccine.

The chain combines TRBV2 with TRBJ1-2; D unresolved. CDR1 SNHLY and CDR2 FYNNEI come from the germline V gene. The CDR3 consists of 14 residues. Trimming left V 2 bases short and J 4 bases short, with 11 bases between. The CDR3 DNA reads TGTGCCAGCAGTGAAACCCGGAATAGCTATGGCTACACCTTC. It translates to CASSETRNSYGYTF.

The chain combines TRBV12-3 or TRBV12-4 with TRBJ2-7; D not resolved. This CDR3 is built from 12 residues. Trimming pared 4 bases from V and 6 bases from J, leaving 10 bases between. As DNA, the CDR3 is TGTGCCAGCAGTTCCCGGGCGTTCGAGCAGTACTTC. It is translated as CASSSRAFEQYF.

This clone was seen just once. In DNA, the CDR3 is TGTGCCAGCAGCTACAGGGGGCGCACTGAAGCTTTCTTT. It encodes CASSYRGRTEAFF. The chain recombines TRBV7-8 with TRBJ1-1; 9 nucleotides line up with TRBD1. Germline V CDR1 and CDR2: SGHVS, FQNEAQ. CDR3 length equals 13 residues. V lost 4 bases, J lost 4 bases, and 1 base stayed unmatched.

CDR3 DNA sequence: TGTGCCAGCAGCGGGGACAGGGTTTGGAATCAGCCCCAGCATTTT. Translation: CASSGDRVWNQPQHF. J is TRBJ1-5 and V is TRBV2; 9 bases agree with TRBD1. The V segment lost 6 bases and the J segment 4 bases; nucleotides outside the gene matches: 7. Germline V CDR1 and CDR2: SNHLY, FYNNEI. This CDR3 contains 15 residues.

The gene calls are TRBV15 and TRBJ2-3, with TRBD2 matching over 12 bases. V gave up 5 bases and J gave up 0 bases; unmatched junction bases: 6. This CDR3 is built from 17 residues. In germline, CDR1 is LNHNV, CDR2 YYDKDF (reference sequence). CDR3 protein: CATSRRLAGDSTDTQYF. The CDR3 DNA is TGTGCCACCAGCCGTAGACTAGCGGGGGATAGCACAGATACGCAGTATTTT.

The chain has TRBV3-1 (or the pseudogene TRBV3-2) and TRBJ2-1; 8 positions match TRBD2. Germline V CDR1 and CDR2: LGHDT, YNNKEL (reference sequence). Trimming at V came to 3 bases and at J to 2 bases, leaving 15 bases not matched to a gene. This CDR3 region has 19 residues. DNA for the CDR3: TGTGCCAGCAGCCACGCAACTAGCGGAGGTCGGGTTGCCTACAATGAGCAGTTCTTC. Residues: CASSHATSGGRVAYNEQFF.

As DNA, the CDR3 is TGTGCCAGCAGTTATGGACCAAACACCGGGGAGCTGTTTTTT. The encoded protein is CASSYGPNTGELFF. J is TRBJ2-2 and V is TRBV6-5; D gene ambiguous. The CDR3 totals 14 residues. V lost 3 bases to trimming and J lost 2 bases, with 7 bases between them. The germline V gene has CDR1 MNHEY and CDR2 SVGAGI.

The gene calls are TRBV28 and TRBJ1-5; D uncertain. Germline V gives CDR1 MDHEN, CDR2 SYDVKM. This CDR3 has 14 residues. Trimming shortened V by 2 bases and J by 0 bases, and 5 bases separated the two germline ends. This CDR3 is CASSLINSNQPQHF. CDR3 in DNA: TGTGCCAGCAGTTTAATCAATAGCAATCAGCCCCAGCATTTT.

The chain recombines TRBV30 with TRBJ1-5, with D perhaps TRBD1 (6 bases). The CDR3 loop spans 13 amino acids. Germline CDR1 GTSNPN, CDR2 SVGIG (reference sequence). With 2 bases removed from V and 9 bases from J, the gap between germline ends came to 14 bases. The CDR3 nucleotides read TGTGCCTGGAGTCGGGCAGGGGCGGCGCCCCAGCATTTT. It yields the protein CAWSRAGAAPQHF.

This chain connects TRBV9 to TRBJ2-2; D unresolved. The CDR3 has 11 amino acids. CDR1 is SGDLS, CDR2 YYNGEE, per germline. Trimming took 3 bases from V and 7 from J, leaving 4 bases between them. The CDR3, as DNA: TGTGCCAGCAGCGCGTACGGGGAGCTGTTTTTT. Residues: CASSAYGELFF.

This chain joins TRBV7-8 and TRBJ1-4; D remains ambiguous. Germline V gene lookup returns CDR1 SGHVS and CDR2 FQNEAQ. This CDR3 contains 16 residues. The ends were cut back, 2 bases at V and 1 base at J, with 11 bases in the middle. The DNA for the CDR3 is TGTGCCAGCAGCTTAATGTGGCTTCGAACTAATGAAAAACTGTTTTTT. The encoded protein is CASSLMWLRTNEKLFF.

This clone was observed a few times. The chain couples TRBV14 to TRBJ2-7; D could derive from TRBD1 or TRBD2 (5 bases each). V was cut by 0 bases and J by 0 bases, with 18 bases left in between. Germline assignment: CDR1 SGHDN and CDR2 FVKESK. This CDR3 comprises 18 residues. CDR3 sequence (DNA): TGTGCCAGCAGCCAAGATACCGTGGGACGGAGGAGCTCCTACGAGCAGTACTTC. This translates into CASSQDTVGRRSSYEQYF.

The rearrangement links TRBV18 to TRBJ1-2; 7 bases line up with TRBD1. The germline V gene has CDR1 KGHSH and CDR2 LQKENI. Trimming cost V 3 bases and J 5 bases; bases outside gene matches: 9. The CDR3 has 15 amino acids. This chain's CDR3 is CASSPVGTATYGYTF. CDR3 coding DNA: TGTGCCAGCTCACCGGTCGGGACAGCGACATATGGCTACACCTTC.

The J gene is TRBJ1-2, the V gene TRBV19, with D possibly being TRBD1 (6 bases). The V gene's germline CDR1 is LNHDA and CDR2 SQIVND (reference sequence). CDR3 length: 14 residues. V gave up 6 bases and J gave up 7 bases, with 18 bases separating them. CDR3 DNA: TGTGCCAGTAGCCCTAGGACAGCCGAGGGTGGCTACACCTTC. Translating it yields CASSPRTAEGGYTF.

V usage is TRBV7-9 and J usage is TRBJ1-5; 7 bases align to TRBD1. This CDR3 has 16 amino acids. Germline loops: CDR1 SEHNR, CDR2 FQNEAQ (reference sequence). The V and J ends lost 4 bases and 4 bases, in that order; junction bases with no gene match: 10. The CDR3 loop reads CASSSLLGTVNQPQHF. The CDR3 DNA reads TGTGCCAGCAGCTCCCTTCTAGGGACAGTAAATCAGCCCCAGCATTTT.

V usage is TRBV7-9 and J usage is TRBJ1-2; D is uncertain. The germline V gene has CDR1 SEHNR and CDR2 FQNEAQ (reference sequence). The CDR3 is 14 amino acids. V was cut by 5 bases and J by 4 bases, with 14 bases left in between. The CDR3, as DNA: TGTGCCAGCAGCACTGGACGGGTGGGCTATGGCTACACCTTC. It specifies CASSTGRVGYGYTF.

The chain couples TRBV3-1 (or the pseudogene TRBV3-2) to TRBJ1-3; 8 nucleotides agree with TRBD1. The length of the CDR3 is 15 residues. Germline V gene sequence: CDR1 LGHDT, CDR2 YNNKEL (reference sequence). The V gene end was trimmed by 6 bases and the J gene end by 2 bases; junction bases not matched to a gene: 6. This chain's CDR3 is CASSRTGKTGNTIYF. DNA of the CDR3: TGTGCCAGCAGTCGGACAGGGAAGACTGGAAACACCATATATTTT.

The chain joins TRBV2 to TRBJ1-3; D gene uncertain. Germline values: CDR1 SNHLY, CDR2 FYNNEI. This CDR3 spans 14 amino acids. Between the trimmed V and J ends, which lost 3 bases and 4 bases, there was a span of 10 bases. The CDR3 is CASSEFVSGNTIYF. The DNA for the CDR3 is TGTGCCAGCAGTGAGTTTGTGAGCGGAAACACCATATATTTT.

This clone turned up a few times. The V gene is TRBV28, the J gene TRBJ1-2; a weak D match, TRBD1 (6 bases). The CDR3 runs 14 residues. Trimming shortened V by 10 bases and J by 2 bases, and 17 bases separated the two germline ends. The germline V gene encodes CDR1 MDHEN and CDR2 SYDVKM. For the CDR3, the DNA is TGTGCCACGGCGGGGGCGAACTCAAACTATGGCTACACCTTC. This codes for CATAGANSNYGYTF.

This clone was observed once. An end of the junction does not agree with germline; a read error may underlie this. The chain links TRBV7-7 to TRBJ2-2, with 11 bases fitting TRBD2. Germline V gene sequence: CDR1 SSHAT, CDR2 FNYEAQ (reference sequence). The CDR3 runs 19 residues. The CDR3 reads CASSSKRTSGSSNTGELFF. CDR3 coding DNA: TGTGCTAGCAGCTCAAAGAGAACTAGCGGGAGTTCGAACACCGGGGAGCTGTTTTTT.

This clone was seen more than once but under ten times. V usage is TRBV4-2 and J usage is TRBJ1-5; D call uncertain. Deletions cut 4 bases from V and 0 bases from J, with 4 bases between. CDR1 is LGHNA and CDR2 is YNFKEQ in the germline V gene. This CDR3 spans 13 amino acids. The CDR3 spells CASSPTSNQPQHF. CDR3 in DNA: TGTGCCAGCAGCCCGACTAGCAATCAGCCCCAGCATTTT.

The J gene is TRBJ1-1, the V gene TRBV5-6; 11 nucleotides agree with TRBD1. Germline lookup yields CDR1 SGHDT and CDR2 YYEEEE. Losses at the gene ends were 4 bases for V and 0 bases for J; bases not matched to a gene: 5. The CDR3 has 16 residues. The CDR3 region is CASSTDRGRVNTEAFF. In nucleotides, the CDR3 is TGTGCCAGCAGCACGGACAGGGGGCGCGTGAACACTGAAGCTTTCTTT.

CDR3 residues: CASRTTDTQYF. For the CDR3, the DNA is TGTGCCAGCAGGACGACAGATACGCAGTATTTT. This chain uses TRBV2 with TRBJ2-3; D remains unclear. V lost 6 bases to trimming and J lost 3 bases, with 4 bases between them. The germline V gene has CDR1 SNHLY and CDR2 FYNNEI. The CDR3 consists of 11 residues.

V usage is TRBV7-9 and J usage is TRBJ1-1; the D is unclear. The CDR3 is 14 residues long. V lost 3 bases to trimming and J lost 1 base, with 9 bases between them. Germline lookup yields CDR1 SEHNR and CDR2 FQNEAQ (reference sequence). The CDR3 here is CASSFIQKNTEAFF. CDR3 nucleotide sequence: TGTGCCAGCAGCTTCATCCAGAAGAACACTGAAGCTTTCTTT.

In nucleotides, the CDR3 is TGTGCCAGCAGCCAAACACGGGACAGAAATTCACCCCTCCACTTT. It specifies CASSQTRDRNSPLHF. V and J are TRBV3-1 (or the pseudogene TRBV3-2) and TRBJ1-6; the match to TRBD1 covers 7 bases. Germline assignment: CDR1 LGHDT and CDR2 YNNKEL (reference sequence). This CDR3 spans 15 amino acids. V lost 2 bases and J lost 7; bases outside the gene matches: 5.

The chain joins TRBV5-1 to TRBJ2-5; D is possibly TRBD2 (5 bases). Trimming pared 2 bases from V and 3 bases from J, leaving 11 bases between. Germline V CDR1 and CDR2: SGHRS, YFSETQ. The CDR3 is 14 amino acids. DNA of the CDR3: TGCGCCAGCAGCTTCGCGGGTAGAGAAGAGACCCAGTACTTC. It is translated as CASSFAGREETQYF.